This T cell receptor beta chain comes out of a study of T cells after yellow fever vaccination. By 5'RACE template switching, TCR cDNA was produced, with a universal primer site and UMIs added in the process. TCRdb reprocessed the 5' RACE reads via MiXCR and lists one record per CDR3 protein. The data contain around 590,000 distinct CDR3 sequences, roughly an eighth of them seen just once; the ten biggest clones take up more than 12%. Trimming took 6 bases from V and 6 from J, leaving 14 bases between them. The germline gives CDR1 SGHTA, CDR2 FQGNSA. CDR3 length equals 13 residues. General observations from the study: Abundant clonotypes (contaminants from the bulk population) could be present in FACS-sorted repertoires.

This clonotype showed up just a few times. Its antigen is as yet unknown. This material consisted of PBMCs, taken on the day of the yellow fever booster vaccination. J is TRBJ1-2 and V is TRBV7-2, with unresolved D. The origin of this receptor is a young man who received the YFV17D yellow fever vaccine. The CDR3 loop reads CASSRFNVDGYTF. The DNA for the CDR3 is TGTGCCAGCAGTAGATTTAATGTTGATGGCTACACCTTC.